These 31 T cell receptor beta chains were all obtained from the same sample, sequenced in a study of technical replicates of blood from several donors. Measured with immunoSEQ multiplex PCR; TCRdb has only the in-frame clones, and not every one. This sample yields under 95,000 clones, of which around 94% are seen a single time; 0.25% to 0.3% belongs to the top ten. Input material: T cells isolated from PBMCs. The origin of the receptors is a human donor in good health.

The chain combines TRBV10-3 with TRBJ1-1; 7 nucleotides align to TRBD1. CDR1 and CDR2 from the germline V gene are ENHRY and SYGVKD. There are 14 residues in the CDR3. The V gene end was trimmed by 2 bases and the J gene end by 0 bases; junction bases not matched to a gene: 0. The CDR3: CAISEQGVNTEAFF. The DNA of the CDR3 is TGTGCCATCAGTGAGCAGGGGGTGAACACTGAAGCTTTCTTT.

The chain recombines TRBV27 with TRBJ2-7, with 9 bases aligning to TRBD2. Germline trimming cut 5 bases from V and 2 bases from J; bases unmatched to any gene: 13. The CDR3 consists of 17 residues. In germline, CDR1 is MNHEY, CDR2 SMNVEV (reference sequence). CDR3 bases: TGTGCCAGCAGTAGAACAAGACTAGCGGATAGTACCTACGAGCAGTACTTC. The encoded protein is CASSRTRLADSTYEQYF.

The rearrangement links TRBV5-1 to TRBJ1-1; D call uncertain. Per the germline V gene, CDR1 is SGHRS and CDR2 is YFSETQ. The CDR3 contains 13 residues. The ends were cut back, 3 bases at V and 1 base at J, with 7 bases in the middle. DNA for the CDR3: TGCGCCAGCAGCTGGAGGAAGAACACTGAAGCTTTCTTT. It codes for CASSWRKNTEAFF.

The gene calls are TRBV15 and TRBJ2-1, with D perhaps TRBD1 (7 bases). CDR1 and CDR2 from the germline V gene are LNHNV and YYDKDF (reference sequence). The V and J ends lost 0 bases and 15 bases respectively, with 21 bases between them. This CDR3 contains 15 residues. The CDR3 sequence is CATSRDGGVRGPPFF. In nucleotides, the CDR3 is TGTGCCACCAGCAGAGATGGAGGGGTTAGGGGGCCGCCGTTCTTC.

The chain couples TRBV15 to TRBJ2-5; the match to TRBD2 covers 9 bases. This CDR3 has 15 amino acids. Trimming cost V 9 bases and J 0 bases; bases outside gene matches: 8. Germline V gene lookup returns CDR1 LNHNV and CDR2 YYDKDF (reference sequence). This CDR3 is CATGWAGGYQETQYF. CDR3 coding DNA: TGTGCCACGGGGTGGGCGGGAGGGTACCAAGAGACCCAGTACTTC.

The chain recombines TRBV4-2 with TRBJ1-4; a weak D match, TRBD1 (5 bases). The CDR3 loop spans 16 amino acids. V was pared by 1 base and J by 7 bases, with 16 bases between. Germline CDR1 and CDR2: LGHNA and YNFKEQ. As DNA, the CDR3 is TGTGCCAGCAGCCAAGGACCTCAGGGAGGTAGTGAAAAACTGTTTTTT. Amino acids: CASSQGPQGGSEKLFF.

CDR3 protein: CASSPWSSGNNEQFF. For the CDR3, the DNA is TGTGCCAGCAGCCCGTGGTCTAGCGGTAACAATGAGCAGTTCTTC. V and J are TRBV7-9 and TRBJ2-1; 7 nucleotides line up with TRBD2. The trim removed 5 bases at V and 5 bases at J, leaving 9 bases unmatched. This CDR3 spans 15 amino acids. The V gene's germline CDR1 is SEHNR and CDR2 FQNEAQ (reference sequence).

This sequence joins TRBV28 and TRBJ1-5, with D uncertain. There are 14 residues in the CDR3. Germline assignment: CDR1 MDHEN and CDR2 SYDVKM. The germline V and J ends were trimmed by 0 bases and 1 base, with 4 bases remaining between them. The CDR3 spells CASSLWASNQPQHF. The CDR3 DNA reads TGTGCCAGCAGTTTATGGGCCAGCAATCAGCCCCAGCATTTT.

The gene calls are TRBV5-4 and TRBJ2-7, with unresolved D. Germline assignment: CDR1 SGHNT and CDR2 YYREEE (reference sequence). V lost 2 bases and J 3 bases, leaving 9 bases between the germline ends. This CDR3 region has 13 residues. The CDR3, as DNA: TGTGCCAGCAGCTTAGGTTACAGCTACGAGCAGTACTTC. Residues: CASSLGYSYEQYF.

The V and J genes are TRBV7-2 and TRBJ2-2, with D unclear. V was cut by 3 bases and J by 7 bases, with 12 bases left in between. CDR3 length: 14 residues. Per the germline V gene, CDR1 is SGHTA and CDR2 is FQGNSA. The CDR3 DNA reads TGTGCCAGCAGCTTTTTGGTTAGAGGCGGGGAGCTGTTTTTT. Translated: CASSFLVRGGELFF.

The CDR3 DNA reads as TGTGCCAGCAGCTTTGAACCCGGGACAGCGACCTACGAGCAGTACTTC. This sequence encodes CASSFEPGTATYEQYF. V and J are TRBV14 and TRBJ2-7, with 7 bases fitting TRBD1. The V gene's germline CDR1 is SGHDN and CDR2 FVKESK. Germline trimming cut 5 bases from V and 2 bases from J; bases unmatched to any gene: 12. The CDR3 has 16 residues.

V is TRBV5-1 and J is TRBJ1-1; TRBD1 is a possible D gene (6 bases). V was cut by 0 bases and J by 8 bases, with 17 bases left in between. This CDR3 is built from 15 residues. Germline V gene sequence: CDR1 SGHRS, CDR2 YFSETQ. For the CDR3, the DNA is TGCGCCAGCAGCTTGGCACTACTACAGGGAGAGGAAGCTTTCTTT. It encodes CASSLALLQGEEAFF.

V gene TRBV5-1 combines with J gene TRBJ1-2; TRBD1 agrees at 11 bases. CDR1 and CDR2 (germline): SGHRS, YFSETQ. The CDR3 is 14 amino acids. J lost 8 bases, V lost 3 bases, and 6 bases had no gene match. In DNA form, the CDR3 reads TGCGCCAGCAGCTCCGGGACAGGGGGGGGCGGCTACACCTTC. It encodes CASSSGTGGGGYTF.

This chain connects TRBV11-2 to TRBJ2-1; possibly TRBD2 for D (7 bases). Germline CDR1 and CDR2: SGHAT and FQNNGV. There are 13 residues in the CDR3. V gave up 9 bases and J gave up 7 bases, with 16 bases separating them. CDR3 sequence: CASAPRGRNEQFF. Written as DNA, the CDR3 is TGTGCCAGTGCCCCGCGGGGGCGGAATGAGCAGTTCTTC.

The chain combines TRBV2 with TRBJ2-7; unclear D gene. The germline V and J ends were trimmed by 3 bases and 5 bases, with 5 bases remaining between them. There are 11 residues in the CDR3. Germline V gene lookup returns CDR1 SNHLY and CDR2 FYNNEI. CDR3 bases: TGTGCCAGCAGTGACAGGAACGAGCAGTACTTC. As protein: CASSDRNEQYF.

This chain uses TRBV5-1 with TRBJ2-1; TRBD2 might be the D (6 bases). Trimming removed 4 bases from V and 3 bases from J, with 8 bases in between. Germline V lookup: CDR1 SGHRS, CDR2 YFSETQ. The CDR3 spans 13 residues. The CDR3 loop reads CASSPGGYNEQFF. The CDR3 region has the DNA TGCGCCAGCAGCCCCGGGGGCTACAATGAGCAGTTCTTC.

Concerning this clone: Mismatch with germline at one junction end may stem from a read error. This chain links TRBV7-9 with TRBJ1-2; 7 bases align to TRBD1. Germline V gene sequence: CDR1 SEHNR, CDR2 FQNEAQ (reference sequence). There are 14 residues in the CDR3. This CDR3 reads CASTLGGPNYGYTF. The CDR3 nucleotides read TGTGCCAGCACCTTAGGGGGCCCAAACTATGGCTACACCTTC. Complete variable domain (other parts from reference TRBV7-9 and TRBJ1-2): DTGVSQNPRHKITKRGQNVTFRCDPISEHNRLYWYRQTLGQGPEFLTYFQNEAQLEKSRLLSDRFSAERPKGSFSTLEIQRTEQGDSAMYLCASTLGGPNYGYTFGSGTRLTVV.

The V call is TRBV27, the J call TRBJ1-5, with a tentative D call TRBD1 (6 bases). V was cut by 5 bases and J by 4 bases, with 15 bases left in between. CDR3 length equals 15 residues. CDR1 and CDR2 (germline): MNHEY, SMNVEV (reference sequence). CDR3 DNA: TGTGCCAGCAGTCTCTGGGGGGGGGCTAATCAGCCCCAGCATTTT. Protein product: CASSLWGGANQPQHF.

The chain recombines TRBV11-2 with TRBJ2-7, with D hard to call. CDR1 SGHAT and CDR2 FQNNGV come from the germline V gene. V dropped 0 bases and J dropped 5 bases, with 8 bases sitting between them. The CDR3 sequence is 13 residues long. The CDR3 DNA follows: TGTGCCAGCAGCTTAGATAGTAGAGACGAGCAGTACTTC. Amino acid sequence: CASSLDSRDEQYF.

The chain is built from TRBV7-3 and TRBJ2-5, with 7 positions matching TRBD2. The V gene end was trimmed by 2 bases and the J gene end by 5 bases; junction bases not matched to a gene: 5. CDR3 size: 14 residues. Germline CDR1 is SGHTA and CDR2 is FQGTGA. CDR3 DNA sequence: TGTGCCAGCAGCTTAGTTCCTAGCGGCGAGACCCAGTACTTC. Its protein is CASSLVPSGETQYF.

The sample holds one count of this clone. The chain uses TRBV2 and TRBJ2-7; D unclear. This CDR3 is 12 amino acids long. The V end lost 8 bases, the J end lost 2 bases, and 10 bases lay between the germline ends. Per germline, CDR1 SNHLY and CDR2 FYNNEI. The CDR3 coding sequence is TGTGCCAGCGTCCGGTCGACCTACGAGCAGTACTTC. Translated, it gives CASVRSTYEQYF.

The chain has TRBV6-5 and TRBJ2-7; 7 bases match TRBD1. V gave up 0 bases and J gave up 5 bases; unmatched junction bases: 7. The CDR3 contains 15 residues. The germline V gene encodes CDR1 MNHEY and CDR2 SVGAGI. CDR3 DNA sequence: TGTGCCAGCAGTTACTCTTTGGGACAGAGCCACGAGCAGTACTTC. This sequence encodes CASSYSLGQSHEQYF.

The chain has TRBV28 and TRBJ2-5; the D gene is possibly TRBD2 (5 bases). Per the germline V gene, CDR1 is MDHEN and CDR2 is SYDVKM. There are 13 residues in the CDR3. The V end lost 6 bases, the J end lost 5 bases, and 13 bases lay between the germline ends. Here the CDR3 reads CASRLTSTETQYF. For the CDR3, the DNA is TGTGCCAGCAGGTTAACTAGTACGGAGACCCAGTACTTC.

This sequence joins TRBV29-1 and TRBJ2-3; 7 positions agree with TRBD2. Per the germline V gene, CDR1 is SQVTM and CDR2 is ANQGSEA. The CDR3 totals 18 residues. V dropped 5 bases and J dropped 0; count of bases not matched to a gene: 17. DNA for the CDR3: TGCAGCGTTAAGGGAGGGGAACTAGCAGCCCTTAGCACAGATACGCAGTATTTT. It yields the protein CSVKGGELAALSTDTQYF.

The genes are TRBV30 and TRBJ2-2; TRBD1 aligns across 12 bases. With V trimmed by 0 bases and J by 7 bases, 3 bases remained unmatched. CDR1 and CDR2 from the germline V gene are GTSNPN and SVGIG (reference sequence). This CDR3 is 15 amino acids long. The CDR3 nucleotides are TGTGCCTGGAGTGTGAGGGACAGGGGGCTCGGGGAGCTGTTTTTT. Its translation is CAWSVRDRGLGELFF.

This clone appeared a few times. This chain uses TRBV11-3 with TRBJ1-1; 7 bases map to TRBD1. Germline CDR1 and CDR2: SGHNT and YENEEA. J was trimmed by 3 bases and V by 7 bases; bases with no gene match: 5. This CDR3 is built from 13 residues. CDR3 in amino acids: CASTLDRDTEAFF. The CDR3 DNA reads TGTGCCAGCACCCTTGACAGGGACACTGAAGCTTTCTTT.

V is TRBV11-2 and J is TRBJ2-1; D perhaps matches TRBD2 (5 bases). Deletions cut 1 base from V and 8 bases from J, with 12 bases between. Germline loops: CDR1 SGHAT, CDR2 FQNNGV. The CDR3 extends over 14 amino acids. The CDR3 DNA reads TGTGCCAGCAGCTTAGTCGTCGGAGGCGATGAGCAGTTCTTC. Its translation is CASSLVVGGDEQFF.

This chain uses TRBV11-3 with TRBJ1-1; tentatively, D is TRBD1 (6 bases). The CDR3 loop spans 17 amino acids. CDR1 SGHNT and CDR2 YENEEA come from the germline V gene. The V and J ends lost 2 bases and 0 bases respectively, with 16 bases between them. The CDR3 spells CASSLYGGQGMNTEAFF. CDR3 sequence (DNA): TGTGCCAGCAGCTTATACGGGGGGCAAGGAATGAACACTGAAGCTTTCTTT. Based on the CDR3 plus reference TRBV11-3 and TRBJ1-1, the full variable domain is EAGVVQSPRYKIIEKKQPVAFWCNPISGHNTLYWYLQNLGQGPELLIRYENEEAVDDSQLPKDRFSAERLKGVDSTLKIQPAELGDSAVYLCASSLYGGQGMNTEAFFGQGTRLTVV.

The chain combines TRBV4-1 with TRBJ2-7; TRBD1 aligns across 8 bases. V lost 1 base to trimming and J lost 4 bases; unmatched junction nucleotides: 9. Germline-derived CDR1 and CDR2 are MGHRA and YSYEKL. The CDR3 totals 16 residues. This CDR3 reads CASSQASQGALYEQYF. The CDR3 coding sequence is TGCGCCAGCAGCCAAGCCAGCCAGGGGGCTCTATACGAGCAGTACTTC.

V usage is TRBV7-9 and J usage is TRBJ2-1; D might be TRBD2 (6 bases). This CDR3 is 14 amino acids long. CDR1 and CDR2 (germline): SEHNR, FQNEAQ (reference sequence). The ends were cut back, 4 bases at V and 3 bases at J, with 10 bases in the middle. DNA of the CDR3: TGTGCCAGCAGCTCGGGCGGGAACTACAATGAGCAGTTCTTC. This sequence encodes CASSSGGNYNEQFF.

The chain is built from TRBV4-2 and TRBJ1-4, with 9 bases matching TRBD1. Germline V lookup: CDR1 LGHNA, CDR2 YNFKEQ. This CDR3 contains 17 residues. V lost 0 bases to trimming and J lost 8 bases; unmatched junction nucleotides: 10. The CDR3: CASSQDGTGQGSEKLFF. The DNA for the CDR3 is TGTGCCAGCAGCCAAGATGGGACCGGACAGGGGAGCGAAAAACTGTTTTTT.